The 23 T cell receptor beta chains below all came from one sample that was sequenced in a study of CD8 T cells in ankylosing spondylitis. General observations from the study: Blood from ankylosing spondylitis patients appeared to carry a characteristic eight-variant TCR beta motif.

TCRdb itself ran the 5' RACE reads through MiXCR, one entry per CDR3 protein. Found here are over 600,000 distinct CDR3 sequences, around 19% of them singletons; the top ten hold around a fifth. The antigens for these receptors are not known. Sequencing input: blood, either unsorted or a sorted T cell fraction (not recorded which). The source is a male donor with ankylosing spondylitis.

The V call is TRBV18, the J call TRBJ2-1; the D is unclear. Trimming removed 2 bases from V and 8 bases from J, with 7 bases in between. The CDR3 totals 12 residues. The germline V gene has CDR1 KGHSH and CDR2 LQKENI. CDR3 nucleotides: TGTGCCAGCTCACCAGGGATCGATGAGCAGTTCTTC. Translating it yields CASSPGIDEQFF. Looking up the rest from reference TRBV18 and TRBJ2-1 gives the full variable domain: NAGVMQNPRHLVRRRGQEARLRCSPMKGHSHVYWYRQLPEEGLKFMVYLQKENIIDESGMPKERFSAEFPKEGPSILRIQQVVRGDSAAYFCASSPGIDEQFFGPGTRLTVL.

The sample holds one count of this clonotype. The chain combines TRBV20-1 with TRBJ1-1; D perhaps matches TRBD1 (6 bases). The CDR3 totals 16 residues. CDR1 is DFQATT and CDR2 is SNEGSKA in the germline V gene (reference sequence). Trimming cost V 0 bases and J 1 base, with 15 bases left between them. The CDR3 here is CSARDSGGRTNTEAFF. CDR3 coding DNA: TGCAGTGCTAGAGATAGCGGGGGGCGAACGAACACTGAAGCTTTCTTT.

This clonotype was seen a single time. V gene TRBV3-1 combines with J gene TRBJ2-1; 7 bases match TRBD2. The V segment lost 4 bases and the J segment 7 bases; nucleotides outside the gene matches: 10. The CDR3 is 15 residues long. The germline V gene has CDR1 LGHDT and CDR2 YNNKEL (reference sequence). The CDR3 coding sequence is TGTGCCAGCAGCCCGCACGGACTAGAGGCAAATGAGCAGTTCTTC. Encoded protein: CASSPHGLEANEQFF.

This clonotype has only a few counts. The chain has TRBV15 and TRBJ2-5; 10 nucleotides align to TRBD1. This CDR3 contains 13 residues. J gave up 6 bases and V 6 bases, and 4 bases lay outside the gene matches. The germline V gene encodes CDR1 LNHNV and CDR2 YYDKDF (reference sequence). The CDR3 bases are TGTGCCACCAGTTTCGACAGGGGGCAGACCCAGTACTTC. Its translation: CATSFDRGQTQYF.

The chain joins TRBV4-1 to TRBJ2-2; TRBD2 might be the D (5 bases). In germline, CDR1 is MGHRA, CDR2 YSYEKL. The length of the CDR3 is 15 residues. The V end lost 6 bases, the J end lost 4 bases, and 15 bases lay between the germline ends. The CDR3: CASRVLGEGTGELFF. In nucleotides, the CDR3 is TGCGCCAGCAGGGTCCTCGGAGAGGGCACCGGGGAGCTGTTTTTT.

This chain uses TRBV7-9 with TRBJ1-1; D call uncertain. The CDR3 extends over 12 amino acids. CDR1 SEHNR and CDR2 FQNEAQ come from the germline V gene (reference sequence). With 5 bases removed from V and 3 bases from J, the gap between germline ends came to 7 bases. CDR3 coding DNA: TGTGCCAGCAGCACCCGAGACACTGAAGCTTTCTTT. Residues: CASSTRDTEAFF.

This clonotype was seen a few times. The chain uses TRBV20-1 and TRBJ2-7, with 10 bases that match TRBD2. The junction had 12 bases not matched to a gene; V was cut back by 4 bases and J by 3 bases. The CDR3 consists of 16 residues. The germline V gene encodes CDR1 DFQATT and CDR2 SNEGSKA (reference sequence). The CDR3 reads CSAIPSGGRGFYEQYF. CDR3 nucleotide sequence: TGCAGTGCTATTCCTAGCGGGGGCCGAGGGTTCTACGAGCAGTACTTC.

As DNA, the CDR3 is TGTGCCAGCAGCTACTGGAGTAGCGGGGGTACCGGGGAGCTGTTTTTT. This encodes CASSYWSSGGTGELFF. The rearrangement joins TRBV11-2 to TRBJ2-2; 9 positions agree with TRBD2. CDR3 length equals 16 residues. The V gene end was trimmed by 4 bases and the J gene end by 5 bases; junction bases not matched to a gene: 8. Germline CDR1 is SGHAT and CDR2 is FQNNGV.

The rearrangement uses TRBV6-1 and TRBJ2-2; no reliable D call. Per germline, CDR1 MNHNS and CDR2 SASEGT. The germline V and J ends were trimmed by 2 bases and 4 bases, with 8 bases remaining between them. CDR3 length: 14 amino acids. The CDR3 bases are TGTGCCAGCAGTGAATTGTCAGGCACCGGGGAGCTGTTTTTT. Its translation: CASSELSGTGELFF.

The chain recombines TRBV18 with TRBJ1-5; TRBD1 matches at 10 bases. The CDR3 consists of 17 residues. From germline, CDR1 is KGHSH and CDR2 LQKENI. Germline trimming cut 4 bases from V and 8 bases from J; bases unmatched to any gene: 14. The CDR3 DNA is TGTGCCAGCTCACGCACCGCGGGGACAGGGGACAGGAAGCCCCAGCATTTT. Protein: CASSRTAGTGDRKPQHF.

Ten or more counts support this clonotype. V is TRBV24-1 and J is TRBJ2-1; TRBD1 or TRBD2 may be the D gene (6 bases each). This CDR3 spans 16 amino acids. Germline V gives CDR1 KGHDR, CDR2 SFDVKD. The ends were cut back, 4 bases at V and 7 bases at J, with 19 bases in the middle. The DNA of the CDR3 is TGTGCCACCAGTGACGGGGGCGCATTAAGAGGGAATGAGCAGTTCTTC. This codes for CATSDGGALRGNEQFF.

The J gene is TRBJ1-2, the V gene TRBV20-1; D is perhaps TRBD1 (5 bases). V was pared by 1 base and J by 2 bases, with 11 bases between. The germline V gene encodes CDR1 DFQATT and CDR2 SNEGSKA (reference sequence). This CDR3 has 14 residues. As DNA, the CDR3 is TGCAGTGCTAGAGTGAAGGGACGGAACTATGGCTACACCTTC. This codes for CSARVKGRNYGYTF.

This clonotype was counted only a few times. V usage is TRBV15 and J usage is TRBJ2-5; D may correspond to TRBD1 or TRBD2 (5 bases each). This CDR3 comprises 15 residues. The germline V and J ends were trimmed by 0 bases and 5 bases, with 13 bases remaining between them. CDR1 is LNHNV and CDR2 is YYDKDF in the germline V gene (reference sequence). The DNA for the CDR3 is TGTGCCACCAGCAGAGATAAGGGACGTTCGGAGACCCAGTACTTC. Translation gives CATSRDKGRSETQYF.

The V and J genes are TRBV27 and TRBJ2-1, with 7 bases fitting TRBD1. The germline gives CDR1 MNHEY, CDR2 SMNVEV (reference sequence). Trimming at V came to 7 bases and at J to 9 bases, leaving 9 bases not matched to a gene. The CDR3 length is 13 residues. CDR3 loop: CASTYSGTAEQFF. CDR3 DNA: TGTGCCAGCACCTACTCCGGGACAGCTGAGCAGTTCTTC.

This clonotype was seen a few times. The V and J genes are TRBV5-1 and TRBJ1-2, with D possibly being TRBD1 (5 bases). This CDR3 region has 15 residues. CDR1 is SGHRS, CDR2 YFSETQ, per germline. V shed 0 bases and J shed 0 bases, with 9 bases lying between them. CDR3 DNA: TGCGCCAGCAGCTTGGACGGGGCCGCTAACTATGGCTACACCTTC. Its protein product is CASSLDGAANYGYTF.

V and J are TRBV4-3 and TRBJ1-1; TRBD1 aligns across 10 bases. Trimming cost V 2 bases and J 4 bases; bases outside gene matches: 4. This CDR3 region has 15 residues. Germline CDR1 LGHNA, CDR2 YSLEER. CDR3 loop: CASSQFGQGGTEAFF. For the CDR3, the DNA is TGCGCCAGCAGCCAATTCGGACAGGGGGGCACTGAAGCTTTCTTT.

V gene TRBV7-9 combines with J gene TRBJ2-7, with D maybe TRBD1 (6 bases). This CDR3 has 14 amino acids. Germline V gene sequence: CDR1 SEHNR, CDR2 FQNEAQ (reference sequence). The V end lost 5 bases, the J end lost 6 bases, and 17 bases lay between the germline ends. In nucleotides, the CDR3 is TGTGCCAGCAGCCCCGAAGGACAGCGTCCCGAGCAGTACTTC. It encodes CASSPEGQRPEQYF. Using reference TRBV7-9 and TRBJ2-7 for the parts outside the CDR3, the full variable domain is DTGVSQNPRHKITKRGQNVTFRCDPISEHNRLYWYRQTLGQGPEFLTYFQNEAQLEKSRLLSDRFSAERPKGSFSTLEIQRTEQGDSAMYLCASSPEGQRPEQYFGPGTRLTVT.

This clonotype was observed a handful of times. This CDR3 is CASSGVTGELFF. DNA of the CDR3: TGTGCCAGCAGTGGCGTGACCGGGGAGCTGTTTTTT. The chain combines TRBV12-3 or TRBV12-4 with TRBJ2-2; D unresolved. There are 12 residues in the CDR3. V lost 5 bases and J 5 bases, leaving 6 bases between the germline ends.

The chain uses TRBV28 and TRBJ2-1; D is unclear. This CDR3 is 16 amino acids long. V was shortened by 2 bases and J by 5 bases, with 16 bases between the two germline ends. The germline gives CDR1 MDHEN, CDR2 SYDVKM. The DNA of the CDR3 is TGTGCCAGCAGTTTACTAATTAGTGGGCAGCACAATGAGCAGTTCTTC. Residues: CASSLLISGQHNEQFF.

There are a few counts of this clonotype. The chain couples TRBV11-1 to TRBJ2-3; D tentatively reads TRBD1 or TRBD2 (6 bases each). CDR3 size: 15 residues. Germline V gene lookup returns CDR1 SGHAT and CDR2 FQDESV (reference sequence). The V gene lost 2 bases and the J gene lost 5 bases, with 14 bases spanning the gap. The chain's CDR3 is CASSLSWGAGDTQYF. CDR3 in DNA: TGTGCCAGCAGCTTATCGTGGGGGGCCGGAGATACGCAGTATTTT.

This sequence joins TRBV29-1 and TRBJ2-1; 9 nucleotides align to TRBD1. There are 16 residues in the CDR3. The V gene's germline CDR1 is SQVTM and CDR2 ANQGSEA. V dropped 4 bases and J dropped 4; count of bases not matched to a gene: 11. This CDR3 reads CSVGPLTGGFYNEQFF. In nucleotides, the CDR3 is TGCAGCGTTGGACCTTTAACAGGGGGCTTTTACAATGAGCAGTTCTTC.

Comments on this clonotype: Sequence at one end of the junction differs from germline and may be a read error. V is TRBV20-1 and J is TRBJ1-6; D is possibly TRBD1 (6 bases). CDR3 length equals 13 residues. The germline V gene has CDR1 DFQATT and CDR2 SNEGSKA (reference sequence). CDR3 amino acids: CSASRGRNSPLRF. The CDR3, as DNA: TGCAGTGCTAGTAGGGGGAGGAATTCACCCCTCCGCTTT.

This clonotype was detected a few times. The chain couples TRBV29-1 to TRBJ2-1; D not certain. Trimming took off 7 bases at V and 2 bases at J, with 3 bases between the two ends. This CDR3 comprises 10 residues. Looked up from germline, CDR1 is SQVTM and CDR2 is ANQGSEA. The CDR3 DNA reads TGCAGCGCTGCCTACAATGAGCAGTTCTTC. Translating it yields CSAAYNEQFF.